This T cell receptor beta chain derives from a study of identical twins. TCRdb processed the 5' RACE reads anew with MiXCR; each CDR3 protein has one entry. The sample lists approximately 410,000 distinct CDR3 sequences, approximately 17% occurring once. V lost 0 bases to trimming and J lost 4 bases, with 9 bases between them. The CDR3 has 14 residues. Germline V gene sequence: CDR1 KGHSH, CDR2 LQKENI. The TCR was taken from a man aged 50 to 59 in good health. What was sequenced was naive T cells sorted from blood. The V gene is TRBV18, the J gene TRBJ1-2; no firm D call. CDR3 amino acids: CASSPPEVSYGYTF. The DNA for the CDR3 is TGTGCCAGCTCACCACCTGAGGTTTCCTATGGCTACACCTTC.